This T cell receptor (beta chain) is from a study of CD8+ T cells in alopecia areata. Overall study findings and caveats: More clonal than normal scalp was lesional scalp, particularly alopecia totalis/universalis.

The treatment denotes: oral pan-JAK inhibitor, 5-10 mg twice daily. The sequencing template was cDNA reverse transcribed from extracted RNA. Only in-frame clones appear in the TCRdb table, and some are missing; sequencing was by immunoSEQ multiplex PCR. The sample shows 200,000 or so clones, roughly 64% of them seen only once. This clone was counted only a few times. Its antigen is not identified. Other DNA sequences in the sample encode the same CDR3. Trimming cost V 5 bases and J 4 bases, with 8 bases left between them. Germline CDR1 reads SEHNR; CDR2 reads FQNEAQ (reference sequence). The length of the CDR3 is 12 residues.

The gene calls are TRBV7-9 and TRBJ2-5; D unresolved. This sequence originates from a human donor with alopecia areata. The sequenced sample was CD4+ T cells sorted from blood, obtained at week 24, from a patient treated with tofacitinib. CDR3 region: CASSLDRETQYF. CDR3 nucleotides: TGTGCCAGCAGCCTTGACCGAGAGACCCAGTACTTC.